This TCR beta chain was sequenced during a study (dated by TCRdb to about 2016). Broadly, across the study: The origins of HIV persistence were investigated in individuals who naturally controlled HIV infection.

V is shortened by 9 bases, J by 5 bases, and the region joining them spans 9 bases. CDR1 SGHRS and CDR2 YFSETQ are derived from the germline V gene. The CDR3 sequence holds 11 residues, the cysteine and phenylalanine included. Here the CDR3 DNA is all that survives: 33 bases in frame from base 1. The library came from 5' RACE. TCRdb names Illumina HiSeq 2000 as the instrument used. Through fastp at Q25 and MiXCR, TCRdb rebuilt clones from the public reads, retaining in-frame beta chains. Every distinct CDR3 protein forms one entry, paired with its most common genes and DNA. The sample table holds 250 to 300 distinct CDR3 sequences, of which approximately 9.4% were seen once. Of the sample, approximately 58% is held by the ten largest clones. This clonotype is judged large (0.1 to 1%). The antigen it recognizes is unknown. It has no much larger one-base neighbor in the sample; base qualities were not kept.

This chain joins TRBV5-1 to TRBJ2-1; the D gene cannot be named for sure. The TCR was taken from a male donor with HIV. Sequenced material: effector memory T cells from blood PBMCs. The intended sense of this specimen's cell subset or site label: effector memory CD4+ T cells. The CDR3 corresponds to CAISSNNEQFF. DNA sequence: TGCGCCATCTCGTCAAACAATGAGCAGTTCTTC.